This T cell receptor (beta chain) was sequenced for a study of T cell responses to AZD1222 COVID-19 vaccine (dated by TCRdb to about 2021). About the investigation overall: Because spike-specific TCR depth and breadth did not differ between the two schedules, AZD1222 recipients who got a second dose at roughly 4 weeks were pooled with those who got a second dose at roughly 12 weeks. TCR sequencing was performed for about 250 trial participants, of whom about 200 were given two doses of AZD1222 and approximately 25 were given two doses of MenACWY control vaccine. Trial participants were enrolled by age into subgroups of 18-55, 56-69 and 70-plus years, and approximately 150, 30 and 60 TCR-sequenced participants, respectively, were included in these subgroups.

The CDR3 regions of human TCRbeta chains were analyzed by immunosequencing. The original pipeline was this. Repertoire TCRs were matched against a reference library of SARS-CoV-2-specific TCRs generated with the MIRA antigen-specificity platform. Breadth was defined as the fraction of unique TCRs that were SARS-CoV-2-associated. Depth was defined as the fraction of total T cells that were SARS-CoV-2-associated. Using the MIRA data, each spike-specific TCR was mapped to the spike region that the TCR reacts to and placed in a CD4 or CD8 class. Log10-transformed breadth and depth values were compared by one-way ANOVA with Sidak's multiple comparisons tests. TCRdb stores this immuneACCESS table with in-frame sequences only. Part of the clones is absent; in the studies checked, under half of the shortfall reflects unresolved V genes, and no reason is known for the rest. V, J and clone size were drawn from that table, and D and trimming were deduced from the DNA. This sample gives 60,000 to 85,000 clones in total; 85% of them show up just once. The ten largest clones capture over 20% of the sample.

The investigation overall reported the following: Only a handful of AZD1222 recipients were SARS-CoV-2 seropositive at baseline, limiting conclusions about previously exposed vaccinees. Participants were mostly white British, with more females than males. The authors suggested clonal diversity may have been underestimated. After two AZD1222 doses, both the breadth and the depth of spike-specific TCRs were significantly higher than at day 0 and than in MenACWY recipients. Because no day 14 peak-response samples were available, the repertoires could be characterized only after the peak T cell response. Reportedly, close to half of the unique spike-specific TCRs recognized epitopes lying outside the regions that are mutated in the B.1.351 and B.1.1.7 variants. In the small 56-69-year group, the increase in depth fell short of significance, most likely because of low power. CD4 TCRs associated with the vaccine covered the entire spike protein, and the dominant responses were in regions 160-218 and 743-854.

The sample's time point label is to be understood as: baseline before first vaccination. Samples from vaccinated people were obtained from the UK trials COV001 and COV002, which included a single-blind randomized controlled phase 2/3 trial of AZD1222 (ChAdOx1 nCoV-19) in healthy adults. Trial participant PBMC samples were collected at day 0 and day 28 after the second dose for TCRbeta chain sequencing. Including the terminal cysteine and phenylalanine, the CDR3 comprises 14 residues. Only the CDR3 portion is preserved as DNA: 42 bases, with reading frame beginning at the first base. In the germline V gene (reference sequence), CDR1 corresponds to LNHDA and CDR2 to SQIVND. Trimming takes 5 bases from V and 4 bases from J, and the germline ends sit 14 bases apart. A note on this clone: Its antigen remains undetermined. No qualities accompany the bases; no much larger clone lies one base away.

The material was peripheral blood, obtained on day 0 of AZD1222 vaccination. The sequence came from an adult in good health. The sequence links TRBV19 to TRBJ1-1; the D gene cannot be named for sure. The DNA sequence reads TGTGCCAGTAGTCCCCTCGGGCAGTTCACTGAAGCTTTCTTT. Its translation is CASSPLGQFTEAFF.